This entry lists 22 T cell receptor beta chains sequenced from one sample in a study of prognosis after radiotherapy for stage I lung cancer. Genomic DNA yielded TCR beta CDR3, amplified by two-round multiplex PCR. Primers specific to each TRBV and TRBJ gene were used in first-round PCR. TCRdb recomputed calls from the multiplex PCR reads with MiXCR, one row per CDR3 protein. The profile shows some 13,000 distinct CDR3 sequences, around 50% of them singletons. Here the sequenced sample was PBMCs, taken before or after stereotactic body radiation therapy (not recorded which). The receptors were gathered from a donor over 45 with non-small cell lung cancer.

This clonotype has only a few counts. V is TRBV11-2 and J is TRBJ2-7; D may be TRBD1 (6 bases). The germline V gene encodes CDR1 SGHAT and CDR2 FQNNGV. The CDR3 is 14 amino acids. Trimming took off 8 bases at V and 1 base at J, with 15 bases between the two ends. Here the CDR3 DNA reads TGTGCCAGCCAACACCGGACAGAATCCTACGAGCAGTACTTC. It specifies CASQHRTESYEQYF.

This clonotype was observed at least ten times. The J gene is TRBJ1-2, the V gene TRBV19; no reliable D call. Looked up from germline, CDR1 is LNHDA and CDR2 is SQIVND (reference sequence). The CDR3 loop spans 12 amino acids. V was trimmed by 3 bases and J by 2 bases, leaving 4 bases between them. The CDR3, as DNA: TGTGCCAGTAGTATTTGGAACTATGGCTACACCTTC. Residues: CASSIWNYGYTF.

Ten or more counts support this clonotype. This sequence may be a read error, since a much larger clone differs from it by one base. The CDR3 sequence: CANSFYGSQYNEQFF. The CDR3 DNA sequence: TGTGCCAACAGCTTCTACGGGAGTCAGTACAATGAGCAGTTCTTC. This chain uses TRBV13 with TRBJ2-1; possible D gene TRBD2, 6 bases. This CDR3 contains 15 residues. Germline V lookup: CDR1 PRHDT, CDR2 FYEKMQ (reference sequence).

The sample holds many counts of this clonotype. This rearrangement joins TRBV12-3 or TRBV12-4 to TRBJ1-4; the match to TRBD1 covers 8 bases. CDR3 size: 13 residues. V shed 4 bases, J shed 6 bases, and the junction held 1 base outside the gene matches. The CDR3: CASSSGGHEKLFF. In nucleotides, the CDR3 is TGTGCCAGCAGTTCAGGGGGCCATGAAAAACTGTTTTTT.

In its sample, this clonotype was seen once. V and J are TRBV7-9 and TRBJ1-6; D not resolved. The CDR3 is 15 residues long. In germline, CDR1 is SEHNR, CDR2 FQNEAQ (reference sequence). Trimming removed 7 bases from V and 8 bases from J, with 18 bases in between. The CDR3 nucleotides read TGTGCCAGCATCTCCCTCACAAGGGTTGATTCACCCCTCCACTTT. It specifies CASISLTRVDSPLHF.

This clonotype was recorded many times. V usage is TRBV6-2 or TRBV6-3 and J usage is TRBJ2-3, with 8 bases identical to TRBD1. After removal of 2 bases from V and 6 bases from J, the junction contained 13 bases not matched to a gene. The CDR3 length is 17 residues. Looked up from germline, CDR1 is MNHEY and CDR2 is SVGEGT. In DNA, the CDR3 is TGTGCCAGCAGTTACAGCACGGACAGGGCGAATGAGGATACGCAGTATTTT. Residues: CASSYSTDRANEDTQYF.

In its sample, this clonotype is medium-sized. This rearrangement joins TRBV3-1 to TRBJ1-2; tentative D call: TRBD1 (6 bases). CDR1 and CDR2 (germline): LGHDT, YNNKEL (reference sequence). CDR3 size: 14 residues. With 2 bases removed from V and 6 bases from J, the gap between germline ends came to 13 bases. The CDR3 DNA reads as TGTGCCAGCAGCCAACGGGGGGCCTCAAATGGCTACACCTTC. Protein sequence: CASSQRGASNGYTF.

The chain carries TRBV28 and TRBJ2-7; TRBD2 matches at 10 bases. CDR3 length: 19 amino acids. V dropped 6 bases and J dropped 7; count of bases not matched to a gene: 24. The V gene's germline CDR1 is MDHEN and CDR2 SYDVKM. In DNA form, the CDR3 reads TGTGCCAGCAGCCGGGACCTACACAAATCTAGCGGGAGTAGTAATGAGCAGTACTTC. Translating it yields CASSRDLHKSSGSSNEQYF.

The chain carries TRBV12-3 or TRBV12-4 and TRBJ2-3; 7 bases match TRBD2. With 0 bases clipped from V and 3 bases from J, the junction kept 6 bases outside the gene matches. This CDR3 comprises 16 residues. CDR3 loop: CASSLAPLAETDTQYF. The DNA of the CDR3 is TGTGCCAGCAGTTTAGCCCCTCTAGCGGAGACAGATACGCAGTATTTT.

DNA of the CDR3: TGCAGTGCCATGGACAGGGTGAGGGCCTATAGCAATCAGCCCCAGCATTTT. Amino acids: CSAMDRVRAYSNQPQHF. The chain recombines TRBV20-1 with TRBJ1-5, with 8 bases that match TRBD1. The junction had 13 bases not matched to a gene; V was cut back by 6 bases and J by 0 bases. The CDR3 covers 17 residues. Germline V gene sequence: CDR1 DFQATT, CDR2 SNEGSKA (reference sequence).

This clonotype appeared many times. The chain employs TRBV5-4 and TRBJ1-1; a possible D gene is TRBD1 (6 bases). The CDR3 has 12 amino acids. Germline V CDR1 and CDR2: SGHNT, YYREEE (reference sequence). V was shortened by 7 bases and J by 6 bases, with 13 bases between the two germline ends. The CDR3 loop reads CASGTQGSEAFF. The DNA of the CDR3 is TGTGCCAGCGGAACACAGGGTTCTGAAGCTTTCTTT.

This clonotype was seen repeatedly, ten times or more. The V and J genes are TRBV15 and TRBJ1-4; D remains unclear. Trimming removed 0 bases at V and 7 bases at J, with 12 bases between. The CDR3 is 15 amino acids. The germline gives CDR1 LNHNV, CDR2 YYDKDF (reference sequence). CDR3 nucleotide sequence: TGTGCCACCAGCAGAGACCCCGGATTTTCTGAAAAACTGTTTTTT. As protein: CATSRDPGFSEKLFF.

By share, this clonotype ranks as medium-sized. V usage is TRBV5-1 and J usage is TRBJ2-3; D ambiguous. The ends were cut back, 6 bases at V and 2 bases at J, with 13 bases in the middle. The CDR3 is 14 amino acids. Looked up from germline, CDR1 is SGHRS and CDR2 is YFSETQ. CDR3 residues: CASTRSLDTDTQYF. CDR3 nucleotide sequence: TGCGCCAGCACCCGGAGTCTGGACACAGATACGCAGTATTTT.

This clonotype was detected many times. The DNA for the CDR3 is TGTGCCAGCAGTGATCGGACAGCGAAAGAGGCTGGCTACACCTTC. Protein product: CASSDRTAKEAGYTF. The chain employs TRBV6-1 and TRBJ1-2, with D perhaps TRBD1 (6 bases). CDR1 and CDR2 (germline): MNHNS, SASEGT. Trimming shortened V by 3 bases and J by 7 bases, and 18 bases separated the two germline ends. The CDR3 loop spans 15 amino acids.

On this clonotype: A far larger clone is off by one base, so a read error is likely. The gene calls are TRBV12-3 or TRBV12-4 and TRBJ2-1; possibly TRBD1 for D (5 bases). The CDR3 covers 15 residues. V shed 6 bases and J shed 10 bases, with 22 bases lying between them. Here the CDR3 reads CASSASPGRPYEQFF. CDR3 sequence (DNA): TGTGCCAGCAGCGCCAGCCCAGGGCGCCCCTACGAGCAGTTCTTC.

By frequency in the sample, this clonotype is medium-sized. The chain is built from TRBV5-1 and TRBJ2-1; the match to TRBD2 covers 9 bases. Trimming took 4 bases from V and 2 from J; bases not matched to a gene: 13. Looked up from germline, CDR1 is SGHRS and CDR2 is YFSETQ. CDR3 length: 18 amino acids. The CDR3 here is CASSGGLAGVGPYNEQFF. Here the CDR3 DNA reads TGCGCCAGCAGCGGGGGGTTAGCGGGAGTAGGCCCCTACAATGAGCAGTTCTTC.

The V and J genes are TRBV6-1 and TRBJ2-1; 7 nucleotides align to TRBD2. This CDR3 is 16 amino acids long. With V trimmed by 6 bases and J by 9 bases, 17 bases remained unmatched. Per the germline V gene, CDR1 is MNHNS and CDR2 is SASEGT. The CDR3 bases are TGTGCCAGCAGCTCTCCGGCTCGGACTAGGAGAAGTGAGCAGTTCTTC. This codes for CASSSPARTRRSEQFF.

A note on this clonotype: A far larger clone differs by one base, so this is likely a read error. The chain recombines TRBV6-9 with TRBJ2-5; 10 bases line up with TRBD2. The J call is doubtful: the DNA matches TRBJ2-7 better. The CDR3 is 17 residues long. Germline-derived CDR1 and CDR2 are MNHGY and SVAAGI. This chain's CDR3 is CASSYSNRLAGDYEQYF. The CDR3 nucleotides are TGTGCCAGCAGTTACTCGAACCGTCTAGCGGGGGACTACGAGCAGTACTTC.

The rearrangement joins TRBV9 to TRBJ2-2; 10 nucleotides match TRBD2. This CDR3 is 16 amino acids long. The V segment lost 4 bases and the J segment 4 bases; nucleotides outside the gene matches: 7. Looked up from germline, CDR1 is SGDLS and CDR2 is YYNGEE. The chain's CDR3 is CASSPRGLAPTGELFF. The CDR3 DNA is TGTGCCAGCAGCCCTCGGGGACTAGCGCCCACCGGGGAGCTGTTTTTT.

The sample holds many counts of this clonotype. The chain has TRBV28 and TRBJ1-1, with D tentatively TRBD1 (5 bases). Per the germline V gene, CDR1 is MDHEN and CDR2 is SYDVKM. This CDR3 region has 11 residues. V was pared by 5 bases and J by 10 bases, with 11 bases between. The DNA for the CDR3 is TGTGCCAGCAGTATCCCTGACAGAGCTTTCTTT. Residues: CASSIPDRAFF.

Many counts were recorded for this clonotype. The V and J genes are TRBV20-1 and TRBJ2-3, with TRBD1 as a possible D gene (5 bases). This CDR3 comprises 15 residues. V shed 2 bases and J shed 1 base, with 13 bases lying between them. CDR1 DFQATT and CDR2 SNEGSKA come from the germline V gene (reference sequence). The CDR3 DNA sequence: TGCAGTGCTAGAATCAGCGTAGGGGGCACAGATACGCAGTATTTT. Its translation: CSARISVGGTDTQYF.

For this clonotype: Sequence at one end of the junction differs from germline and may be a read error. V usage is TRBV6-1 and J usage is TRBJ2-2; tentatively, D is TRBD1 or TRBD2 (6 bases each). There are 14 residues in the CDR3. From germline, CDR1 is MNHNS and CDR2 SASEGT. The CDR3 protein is CASSRIGGSGEMFF. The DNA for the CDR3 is TGTGCCAGCAGCCGTATAGGGGGGTCCGGGGAGATGTTTTTT.